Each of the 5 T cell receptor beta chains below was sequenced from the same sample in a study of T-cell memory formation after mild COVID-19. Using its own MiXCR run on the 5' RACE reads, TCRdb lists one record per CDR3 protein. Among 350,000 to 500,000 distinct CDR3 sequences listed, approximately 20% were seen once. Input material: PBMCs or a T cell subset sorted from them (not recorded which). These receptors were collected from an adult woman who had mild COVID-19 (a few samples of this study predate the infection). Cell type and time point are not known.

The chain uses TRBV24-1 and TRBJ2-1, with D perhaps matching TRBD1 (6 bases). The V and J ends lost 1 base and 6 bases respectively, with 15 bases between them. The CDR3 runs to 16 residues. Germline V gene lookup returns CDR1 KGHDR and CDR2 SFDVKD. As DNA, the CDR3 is TGTGCCACCAGTGATTTAAGCACAGGGTGGGGCAATGAGCAGTTCTTC. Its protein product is CATSDLSTGWGNEQFF.

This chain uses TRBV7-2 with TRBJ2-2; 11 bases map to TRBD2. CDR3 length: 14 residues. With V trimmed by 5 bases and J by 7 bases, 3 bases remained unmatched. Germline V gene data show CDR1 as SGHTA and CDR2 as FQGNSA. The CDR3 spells CASSAGLADGELFF. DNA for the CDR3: TGTGCCAGCAGCGCGGGACTAGCGGACGGGGAGCTGTTTTTT.

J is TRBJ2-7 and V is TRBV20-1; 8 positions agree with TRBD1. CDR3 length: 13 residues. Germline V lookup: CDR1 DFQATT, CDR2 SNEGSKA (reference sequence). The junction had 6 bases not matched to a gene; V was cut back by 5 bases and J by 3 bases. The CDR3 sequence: CSALDRVVYEQYF. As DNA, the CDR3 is TGCAGTGCTCTGGACAGGGTTGTCTACGAGCAGTACTTC.

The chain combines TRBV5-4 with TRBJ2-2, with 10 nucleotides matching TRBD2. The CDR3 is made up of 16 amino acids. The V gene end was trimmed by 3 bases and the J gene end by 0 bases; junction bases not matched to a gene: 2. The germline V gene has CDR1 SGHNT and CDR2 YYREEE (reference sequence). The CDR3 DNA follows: TGTGCCAGCAGCTCGGGGACTAGCGCGAACACCGGGGAGCTGTTTTTT. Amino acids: CASSSGTSANTGELFF.

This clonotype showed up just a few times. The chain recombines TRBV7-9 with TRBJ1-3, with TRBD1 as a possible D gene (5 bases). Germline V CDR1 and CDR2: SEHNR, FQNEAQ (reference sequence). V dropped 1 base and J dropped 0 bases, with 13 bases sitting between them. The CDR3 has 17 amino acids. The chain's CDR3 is CASSLERGGHSGNTIYF. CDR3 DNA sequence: TGTGCCAGCAGCTTAGAGCGGGGCGGCCACTCTGGAAACACCATATATTTT.